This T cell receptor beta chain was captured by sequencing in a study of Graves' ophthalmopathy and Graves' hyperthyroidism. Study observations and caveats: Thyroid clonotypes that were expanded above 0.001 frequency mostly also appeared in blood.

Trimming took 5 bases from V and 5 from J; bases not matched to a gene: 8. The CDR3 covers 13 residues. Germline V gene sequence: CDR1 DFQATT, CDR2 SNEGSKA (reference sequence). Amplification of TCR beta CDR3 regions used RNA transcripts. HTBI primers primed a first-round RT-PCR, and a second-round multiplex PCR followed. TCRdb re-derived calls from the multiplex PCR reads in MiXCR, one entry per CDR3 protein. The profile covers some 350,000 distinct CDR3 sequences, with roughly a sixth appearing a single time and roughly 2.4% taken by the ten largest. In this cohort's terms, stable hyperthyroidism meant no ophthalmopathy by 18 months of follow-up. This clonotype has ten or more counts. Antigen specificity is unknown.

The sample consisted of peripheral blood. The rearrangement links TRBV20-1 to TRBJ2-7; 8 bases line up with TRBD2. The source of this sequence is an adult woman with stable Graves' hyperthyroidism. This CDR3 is CSAPASGLDEQYF. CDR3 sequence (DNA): TGCAGTGCTCCGGCTAGCGGGCTCGACGAGCAGTACTTC.